This T cell receptor (beta chain) was recorded in a study of blood T cell repertoires in COVID-19 (TCRdb year 2020). Regarding the complete study: Collaborator samples came from the United States, Italy and Spain and covered acute and convalescent phases of COVID-19. A de-identified subject ID, COVID-19 status, age in years and sex were almost always included in the sample metadata. Where available, HLA class I and class II types were taken from metadata supplied by the sample provider and were not determined by assay-based typing. Samples were obtained from the ongoing ImmuneRACE study (first 160 participants) and from some 1,200 subjects provided by 6 global collaborators. The prospective study material was composed of cDNA or gDNA derived from T cells, B-cell-depleted T cells, or PBMCs. The repertoires were released in a freely available public database meant as a resource for research on the immune response to SARS-CoV-2. Subjects who had been exposed to COVID-19, were actively infected with it, or had recovered from it provided the deeply sampled blood TCRbeta repertoires that made up the dataset. Study-wide conclusions, independent of this receptor: The quantity of clinical and demographic metadata differed by source and by participant and was supplied without curation.

The collaborating institutions used their own protocols to collect whole blood in K2EDTA tubes. For TCRbeta analysis, collaborators shipped samples in one of three forms: frozen whole blood, isolated PBMCs, or DNA extracted from either of those sample types. V and J lose 0 bases and 2 bases, and a span of 18 bases separates them. Based on the germline V gene, the CDR1 and CDR2 sequences are SGHTA and FQGNSA. From its cysteine to its phenylalanine, the CDR3 spans 18 amino acids. The read is trimmed to its CDR3 DNA, 54 bases read in frame from base 1. Details on this clone: It has no known antigen specificity. Base qualities are missing; no much larger clone stands one base away.

TCRbeta CDR3 regions were amplified from genomic DNA using the immunoSEQ Assay, a bias-controlled multiplex PCR. Turning to the authors' computational methods: The number of nucleated cells in each sample was estimated by amplification of reference gene primers within the assay. Sequence reads were collapsed and filtered to measure the absolute abundance of every unique TCRbeta CDR3 rearrangement. For each sample, productive Simpson clonality was calculated by taking the square root of Simpson's diversity index across productive rearrangements. TCRdb's version of the immuneACCESS table is confined to in-frame rearrangements and falls short of the full clone set. An unresolved V gene accounts for under half of the shortfall where checked; the remainder is of unknown origin. The V and J calls and clone size come from that table; D and trimming were worked out from the DNA. The sample contains about 280,000 clones, 88% of them found a single time. Just under 9.5% of the sample lies in the top ten.

The sequence was collected from a young man with active or convalescent COVID-19. Material for sequencing was peripheral blood. The rearrangement joined TRBV7-2 to TRBJ2-3; 5 matching bases give a weak D call of TRBD1. Here the CDR3 is given as CASSLASFGRVTTDTQYF. The DNA reads as follows: TGTGCCAGCAGCTTAGCTAGTTTCGGCAGGGTGACCACAGATACGCAGTATTTT.